The present T cell receptor beta chain was sequenced within a study of radiotherapy plus CTLA-4 blockade in lung cancer. Study as a whole: Objective responses arose in about 17% of patients, and 31% experienced disease control. Overall study results and limits: After treatment with radiotherapy plus ipilimumab, TCR clones that came from the tumor expanded in blood. Per reports, early blood T cell clone dynamics, plus interferon-beta, forecast response most strongly.

V lost 0 bases and J lost 0; bases outside the gene matches: 5. Germline V CDR1 and CDR2: LGHNA, YNFKEQ. The CDR3 has 18 residues. Turning to this clone: No antigen is known for it.

Here immunoSEQ multiplex PCR was the method, and the copy in TCRdb shows in-frame clones only, minus some. The repertoire holds some 64,000 clones, with 76% as singletons. The chain employs TRBV4-2 and TRBJ2-4; TRBD2 matches at 10 bases. The sample in question was peripheral blood, obtained from a patient treated with radiotherapy plus ipilimumab. The clonotype was recovered from a human donor with non-small cell lung cancer whose response to radiotherapy plus ipilimumab could not be evaluated. Some clones in this sample may be carry-over from other donors' samples. CDR3 protein: CASSQELSGGLAKNIQYF. In nucleotides, the CDR3 is TGTGCCAGCAGCCAAGAGCTTAGCGGGGGGCTAGCCAAAAACATTCAGTACTTC.